This TCR beta chain was retrieved from a study of beta chain features in type 1 diabetes. The CDR3 covers 13 residues. CDR1 and CDR2 (germline): SGHDT, YYEEEE. V lost 2 bases, J lost 1 base, and 6 bases lay in between. All of the sorted populations showed purity greater than 98%. Whole-study findings and limits: Comparison showed that naive, central memory and Treg TCRB repertoires appeared more similar among patients than among healthy donors. Shorter TCRB CDR3s, moderately but significantly so, were found in Type 1 diabetes patients in all four CD4+ subsets.

A note on this clone: Antigen: not known.

The sequenced template was cDNA made from the entire isolated RNA. Libraries were prepared by immunoSEQ multiplex PCR; TCRdb keeps only in-frame clonotypes and omits some of them. The sample yields about 360,000 clones, around 12% seen once. The TCR was taken from a woman younger than 30 with type 1 diabetes. J is TRBJ1-1 and V is TRBV5-6; D unclear. The specimen was naive CD4+ T cells from blood. The CDR3 DNA reads TGTGCCAGCAGCTTAACACCGAACACTGAAGCTTTCTTT. This gives the protein CASSLTPNTEAFF.